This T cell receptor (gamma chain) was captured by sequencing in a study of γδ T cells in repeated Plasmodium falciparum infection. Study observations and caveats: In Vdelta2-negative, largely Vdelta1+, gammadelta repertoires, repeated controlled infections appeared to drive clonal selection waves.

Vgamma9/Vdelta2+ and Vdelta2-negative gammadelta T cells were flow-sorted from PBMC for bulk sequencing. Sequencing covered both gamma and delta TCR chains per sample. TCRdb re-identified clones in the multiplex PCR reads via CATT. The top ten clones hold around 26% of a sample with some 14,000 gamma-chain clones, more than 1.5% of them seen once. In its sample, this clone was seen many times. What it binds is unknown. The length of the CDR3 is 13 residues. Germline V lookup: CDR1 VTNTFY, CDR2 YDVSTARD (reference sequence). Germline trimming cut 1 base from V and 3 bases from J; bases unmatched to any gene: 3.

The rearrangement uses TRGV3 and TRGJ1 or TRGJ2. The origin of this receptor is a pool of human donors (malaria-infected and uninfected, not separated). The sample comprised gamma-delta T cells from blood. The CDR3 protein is CATWDRFYYKKLF. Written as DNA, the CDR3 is TGTGCCACCTGGGACAGATTTTATTATAAGAAACTCTTT.